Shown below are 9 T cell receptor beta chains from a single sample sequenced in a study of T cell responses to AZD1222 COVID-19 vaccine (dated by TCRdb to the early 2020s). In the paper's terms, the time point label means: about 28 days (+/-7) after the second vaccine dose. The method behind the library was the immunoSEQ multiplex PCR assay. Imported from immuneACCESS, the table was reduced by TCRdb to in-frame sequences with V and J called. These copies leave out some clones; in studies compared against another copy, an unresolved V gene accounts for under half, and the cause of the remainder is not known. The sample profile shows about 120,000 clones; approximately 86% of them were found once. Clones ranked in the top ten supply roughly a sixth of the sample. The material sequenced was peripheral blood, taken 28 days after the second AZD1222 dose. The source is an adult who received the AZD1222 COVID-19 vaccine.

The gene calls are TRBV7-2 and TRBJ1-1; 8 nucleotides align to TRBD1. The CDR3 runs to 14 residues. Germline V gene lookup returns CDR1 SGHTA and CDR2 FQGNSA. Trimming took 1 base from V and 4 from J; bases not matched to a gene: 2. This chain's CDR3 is CASSLDRGVTEAFF. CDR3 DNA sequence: TGTGCCAGCAGCTTAGACAGGGGGGTCACTGAAGCTTTCTTT.

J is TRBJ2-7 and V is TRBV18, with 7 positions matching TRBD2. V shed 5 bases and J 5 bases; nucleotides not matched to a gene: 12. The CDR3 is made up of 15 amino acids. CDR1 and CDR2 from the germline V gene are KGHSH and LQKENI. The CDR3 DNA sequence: TGTGCCAGCTCAGTGAGACTAGCCCTTTCGAACGAGCAGTACTTC. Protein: CASSVRLALSNEQYF.

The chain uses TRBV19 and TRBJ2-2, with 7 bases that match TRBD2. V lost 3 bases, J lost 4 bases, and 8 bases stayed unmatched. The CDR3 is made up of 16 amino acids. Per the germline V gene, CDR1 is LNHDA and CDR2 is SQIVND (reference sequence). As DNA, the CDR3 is TGTGCCAGTAGTATTGGACTGCAGCGGGGCACCGGGGAGCTGTTTTTT. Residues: CASSIGLQRGTGELFF.

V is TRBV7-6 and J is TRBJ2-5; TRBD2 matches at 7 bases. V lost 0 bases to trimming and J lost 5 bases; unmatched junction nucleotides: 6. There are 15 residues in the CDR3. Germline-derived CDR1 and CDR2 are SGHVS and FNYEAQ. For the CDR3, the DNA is TGTGCCAGCAGCTTAGCCGGGACCGGGGGGGAGACCCAGTACTTC. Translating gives CASSLAGTGGETQYF.

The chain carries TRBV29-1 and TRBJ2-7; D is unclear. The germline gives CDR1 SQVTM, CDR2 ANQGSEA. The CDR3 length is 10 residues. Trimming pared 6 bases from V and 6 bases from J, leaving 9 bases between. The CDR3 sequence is CSVVGGEQYF. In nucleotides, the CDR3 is TGCAGCGTGGTGGGCGGCGAGCAGTACTTC.

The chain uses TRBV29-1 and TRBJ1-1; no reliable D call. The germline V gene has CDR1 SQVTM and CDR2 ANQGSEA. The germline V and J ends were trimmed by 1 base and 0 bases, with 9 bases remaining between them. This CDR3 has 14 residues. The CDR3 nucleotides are TGCAGCGTTGAAGCGAGACTTATGAACACTGAAGCTTTCTTT. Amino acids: CSVEARLMNTEAFF.

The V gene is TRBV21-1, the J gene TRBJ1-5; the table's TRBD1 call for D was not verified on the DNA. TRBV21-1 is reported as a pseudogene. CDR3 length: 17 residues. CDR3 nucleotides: TGTGCCAGCAGCCCTAAATGGGGCAGGGGGTTAGAGCAGCCCCAGCATTTT. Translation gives CASSPKWGRGLEQPQHF.

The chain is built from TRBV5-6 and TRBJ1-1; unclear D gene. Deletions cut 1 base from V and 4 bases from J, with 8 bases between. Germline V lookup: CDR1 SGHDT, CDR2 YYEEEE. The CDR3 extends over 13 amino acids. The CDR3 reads CASSLIGGTEAFF. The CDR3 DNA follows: TGTGCCAGCAGCTTGATAGGAGGCACTGAAGCTTTCTTT.

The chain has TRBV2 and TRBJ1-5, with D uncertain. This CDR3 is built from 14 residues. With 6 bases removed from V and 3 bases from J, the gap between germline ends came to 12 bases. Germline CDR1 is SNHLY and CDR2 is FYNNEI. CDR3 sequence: CASSPGRHNQPQHF. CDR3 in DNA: TGTGCCAGCAGCCCCGGGAGACACAATCAGCCCCAGCATTTT.